This entry describes one T cell receptor beta chain. Its target is unknown. The entry originates in a study of T cell repertoires in cytomegalovirus infection. Across the whole study: A matching HLA type, together with CMV infection, was signaled by public TCR beta signatures.

Using its own MiXCR run on the reads, TCRdb lists one record per CDR3 protein. The table records 110,000 to 150,000 distinct CDR3 sequences, about 6% of them present only once. General observations from the study: Clonotypes of TCR beta that were HLA-C-restricted and CMV-specific dominated the ex vivo response. Using cumulative public TCR beta family frequency, the authors identified those who carried CMV together with the relevant HLA.

This CDR3 region has 13 residues. V lost 7 bases and J 2 bases, leaving 11 bases between the germline ends. Source material: PBMCs. V is TRBV12-3 or TRBV12-4 and J is TRBJ1-1; TRBD1 is a possible D gene (6 bases). The clonotype comes from a human donor in good health (CMV status not recorded). Some clones in this sample may be carry-over from other donors' samples. The CDR3 DNA follows: TGTGCCAGCAACCAGGGGATTAACACTGAAGCTTTCTTT. Residues: CASNQGINTEAFF.